A single sample gave rise to the 20 T cell receptor beta chains below, sequenced in a study of blood T cell repertoires in COVID-19. Libraries were prepared by immunoSEQ multiplex PCR; TCRdb keeps only in-frame clonotypes and omits some of them. The repertoire has roughly 180,000 clones, approximately 80% of them found once; the top ten carry over 13%. The sequencing sample was made of PBMCs or T cells enriched from blood (not recorded which). The receptor source for this set is a man aged 60-69 years who had been exposed to COVID-19.

This clone was detected only a few times. The chain is built from TRBV18 and TRBJ2-7; the D is unclear. CDR1 and CDR2 from the germline V gene are KGHSH and LQKENI. The CDR3 covers 11 residues. Trimming shortened V by 5 bases and J by 2 bases, and 4 bases separated the two germline ends. The CDR3 DNA sequence: TGTGCCAGCTCAGAGCCCTACGAGCAGTACTTC. Protein product: CASSEPYEQYF.

This clone was counted a few times. The chain carries TRBV7-8 and TRBJ2-2, with 10 bases aligning to TRBD2. The CDR3 contains 16 residues. J lost 2 bases, V lost 4 bases, and 4 bases had no gene match. Germline V gene sequence: CDR1 SGHVS, CDR2 FQNEAQ. The CDR3: CASSSTSGINTGELFF. DNA for the CDR3: TGTGCCAGCAGCTCAACTAGCGGGATCAACACCGGGGAGCTGTTTTTT.

This rearrangement joins TRBV7-3 to TRBJ2-1; 13 bases match TRBD2. From germline, CDR1 is SGHTA and CDR2 FQGTGA. Trimming cost V 5 bases and J 9 bases; bases outside gene matches: 13. CDR3 size: 17 residues. The CDR3 reads CASSPTGTSGKGFEQFF. CDR3 DNA sequence: TGTGCCAGCAGCCCGACCGGGACTAGCGGGAAGGGATTTGAGCAGTTCTTC.

The chain recombines TRBV28 with TRBJ2-2; a possible D gene is TRBD2 (6 bases). The CDR3 covers 14 residues. From germline, CDR1 is MDHEN and CDR2 SYDVKM. V was clipped by 9 bases and J by 2 bases, with 13 bases between them. The CDR3 sequence: CASGGGINTGELFF. DNA for the CDR3: TGTGCCAGTGGCGGAGGGATTAACACCGGGGAGCTGTTTTTT.

The gene calls are TRBV5-1 and TRBJ2-7; tentatively, D is TRBD1 (6 bases). This CDR3 comprises 14 residues. Germline CDR1 and CDR2: SGHRS and YFSETQ. Trimming cost V 1 base and J 5 bases, with 13 bases left between them. CDR3 protein: CASSLYRRDNEQYF. The CDR3 nucleotides read TGCGCCAGCAGCTTGTACCGCAGGGACAACGAGCAGTACTTC.

The V and J genes are TRBV27 and TRBJ2-7, with 7 bases matching TRBD1. Trimming at V came to 2 bases and at J to 2 bases, leaving 0 bases not matched to a gene. Germline V gene lookup returns CDR1 MNHEY and CDR2 SMNVEV (reference sequence). The CDR3 is 13 amino acids. CDR3 protein: CASSLTGAYEQYF. The CDR3 coding sequence is TGTGCCAGCAGTTTAACAGGGGCCTACGAGCAGTACTTC.

The V and J genes are TRBV19 and TRBJ1-1; the D gene is possibly TRBD1 (6 bases). The V end lost 3 bases, the J end lost 1 base, and 9 bases lay between the germline ends. The CDR3 has 14 amino acids. Germline-derived CDR1 and CDR2 are LNHDA and SQIVND (reference sequence). CDR3 region: CASSIGQRNTEAFF. CDR3 sequence (DNA): TGTGCCAGTAGTATCGGACAGAGGAACACTGAAGCTTTCTTT.

This clone came up once. The chain is built from TRBV5-6 and TRBJ1-2, with a tentative D call TRBD1 (5 bases). Trimming took off 4 bases at V and 3 bases at J, with 7 bases between the two ends. The germline gives CDR1 SGHDT, CDR2 YYEEEE. CDR3 length equals 12 residues. This chain's CDR3 is CASSATDYGYTF. CDR3 DNA sequence: TGTGCCAGCAGCGCGACAGACTATGGCTACACCTTC.

V usage is TRBV28 and J usage is TRBJ1-4, with 8 bases identical to TRBD1. CDR1 is MDHEN, CDR2 SYDVKM, per germline. This CDR3 spans 15 amino acids. The junction had 12 bases not matched to a gene; V was cut back by 8 bases and J by 7 bases. The CDR3 region is CASGRMDRVLEKLFF. As DNA, the CDR3 is TGTGCCAGCGGCCGAATGGACAGGGTACTTGAAAAACTGTTTTTT.

The chain employs TRBV7-9 and TRBJ1-5; 9 bases are shared with TRBD1. V shed 10 bases, J shed 5 bases, and the junction held 6 bases outside the gene matches. The CDR3 has 13 residues. Germline-derived CDR1 and CDR2 are SEHNR and FQNEAQ (reference sequence). CDR3 residues: CATGQGQDQPQHF. The CDR3, as DNA: TGTGCCACCGGACAGGGGCAAGATCAGCCCCAGCATTTT. Full variable domain (missing parts from reference TRBV7-9 and TRBJ1-5): DTGVSQNPRHKITKRGQNVTFRCDPISEHNRLYWYRQTLGQGPEFLTYFQNEAQLEKSRLLSDRFSAERPKGSFSTLEIQRTEQGDSAMYLCATGQGQDQPQHFGDGTRLSIL.

This chain uses TRBV27 with TRBJ1-2, with a tentative D call TRBD1 (5 bases). The length of the CDR3 is 13 residues. CDR1 and CDR2 (germline): MNHEY, SMNVEV (reference sequence). V gave up 6 bases and J gave up 4 bases, with 12 bases separating them. The CDR3 DNA is TGTGCCAGCAGGGAAGGGGTGGGCTATGGCTACACCTTC. This translates into CASREGVGYGYTF.

J is TRBJ2-3 and V is TRBV2; 13 bases are shared with TRBD2. The ends lost 7 bases at V and 4 bases at J; junction bases unmatched: 14. Germline lookup yields CDR1 SNHLY and CDR2 FYNNEI. The CDR3 is 18 amino acids. CDR3: CASTRLAGGHKGPDTQYF. In nucleotides, the CDR3 is TGTGCCAGCACCCGACTAGCGGGAGGTCATAAGGGCCCAGATACGCAGTATTTT.

This clone was recorded only once. The gene calls are TRBV30 and TRBJ1-1; 8 bases line up with TRBD1. The J segment lost 3 bases and the V segment lost 3 bases, leaving 3 bases of the junction unmatched. Germline V gene sequence: CDR1 GTSNPN, CDR2 SVGIG (reference sequence). The CDR3 extends over 13 amino acids. DNA of the CDR3: TGTGCCTGGAGGGACAGGGAAGACACTGAAGCTTTCTTT. Translation gives CAWRDREDTEAFF. Using reference TRBV30 and TRBJ1-1 for the parts outside the CDR3, the full variable domain is SQTIHQWPATLVQPVGSPLSLECTVEGTSNPNLYWYRQAAGRGLQLLFYSVGIGQISSEVPQNLSASRPQDRQFILSSKKLLLSDSGFYLCAWRDREDTEAFFGQGTRLTVV.

In this sample, this clone turned up a few times. This chain uses TRBV28 with TRBJ1-1; perhaps TRBD1 as D (5 bases). The CDR3 runs 15 residues. Deletions cut 5 bases from V and 4 bases from J, with 17 bases between. The germline V gene encodes CDR1 MDHEN and CDR2 SYDVKM. This chain's CDR3 is CASSGFGGRGTEAFF. CDR3 DNA sequence: TGTGCCAGCAGTGGGTTCGGGGGGAGAGGCACTGAAGCTTTCTTT.

Turning to this clone: This CDR3 is also generated by other DNA sequences in the sample. This chain uses TRBV29-1 with TRBJ2-7; 9 bases agree with TRBD1. Germline loops: CDR1 SQVTM, CDR2 ANQGSEA. Germline trimming cut 5 bases from V and 4 bases from J; bases unmatched to any gene: 3. There are 12 residues in the CDR3. The CDR3 DNA is TGCAGCGTTCAACAGGGGGCGTACGAGCAGTACTTC. Its translation: CSVQQGAYEQYF.

This clone was picked up one time. V usage is TRBV27 and J usage is TRBJ2-1; tentatively, D is TRBD2 (6 bases). V lost 6 bases to trimming and J lost 8 bases, with 20 bases between them. Per germline, CDR1 MNHEY and CDR2 SMNVEV (reference sequence). The length of the CDR3 is 15 residues. DNA for the CDR3: TGTGCCAGCAGCCCGGCGGCAACTAGCAGGCATGAGCAGTTCTTC. Its translation: CASSPAATSRHEQFF.

The V and J genes are TRBV19 and TRBJ1-5, with 8 bases that match TRBD1. The CDR3 covers 15 residues. Per the germline V gene, CDR1 is LNHDA and CDR2 is SQIVND (reference sequence). The ends lost 5 bases at V and 1 base at J; junction bases unmatched: 4. In nucleotides, the CDR3 is TGTGCCAGTAGTGGACAGGGTCGAAGCAATCAGCCCCAGCATTTT. As protein: CASSGQGRSNQPQHF.

This sequence joins TRBV27 and TRBJ2-1, with 7 bases fitting TRBD1. Trimming at V came to 2 bases and at J to 4 bases, leaving 2 bases not matched to a gene. CDR1 MNHEY and CDR2 SMNVEV come from the germline V gene (reference sequence). CDR3 length: 14 amino acids. The CDR3 coding sequence is TGTGCCAGCAGTTTAGGGACAGCGTACAATGAGCAGTTCTTC. This sequence encodes CASSLGTAYNEQFF.

The genes are TRBV11-3 and TRBJ2-5; 9 nucleotides align to TRBD2. Germline V gives CDR1 SGHNT, CDR2 YENEEA. The CDR3 is 16 residues long. The ends lost 5 bases at V and 4 bases at J; junction bases unmatched: 11. The CDR3 sequence: CASSPPTSGFGETQYF. The CDR3 nucleotides are TGTGCCAGCAGCCCCCCGACTAGCGGATTCGGAGAGACCCAGTACTTC.

The rearrangement joins TRBV6-5 to TRBJ1-1; 11 bases map to TRBD1. Per germline, CDR1 MNHEY and CDR2 SVGAGI. The CDR3 consists of 14 residues. V dropped 2 bases and J dropped 7; count of bases not matched to a gene: 3. The CDR3 sequence: CASSYGGTGGEAFF. CDR3 sequence (DNA): TGTGCCAGCAGTTACGGCGGGACAGGGGGTGAAGCTTTCTTT.